This T cell receptor beta chain emerged from a study of Tregs in tolerant kidney transplant recipients (dated by TCRdb to the late 2010s). With respect to the entire study: The study applied TCRbeta sequencing to find donor-specific regulatory T cells before combined kidney and bone marrow transplantation and then followed those same cells after transplant. Beyond this particular receptor, the publication reports: Donor-specific Treg expansion was found to exceed global Treg expansion in tolerant patients, suggesting antigen-driven rather than nonspecific expansion. The most biologically relevant and donor-specific TCRbeta repertoire appeared to be identified by expanding Tregs with activated donor B cells. Biological reproducibility was not directly assessed, although technical replication error appeared to be minimal. Because the study included only a small number of patients, the results must be confirmed in larger populations and under other immunosuppression protocols. For some patients the PCR primers changed over time, which made it impossible to compare the samples from those patients at the nucleotide level.

This clone was counted once. Its recognized antigen is unknown. Per-base quality was not reported, and no clone a single base away is much larger than it. Transplants used related donors with nonmyeloablative bone marrow transplantation; mixed chimerism was transient in the human trials. Unstimulated Tregs (CD4+CD25+CD127-), CD4+ non-Tregs (CD4+CD25-), CD4 and CD8 cells were FACS-sorted from thawed PBMCs. The patients were several recipients of combined kidney and bone marrow transplants from the ITN036ST trial, and samples were available only for these trial subjects. Healthy control blood was separated into PBMCs by Ficoll density gradient and cryopreserved, and patient PBMCs were collected both before and after transplant. Spanning cysteine to phenylalanine, the CDR3 consists of 15 amino acids. This entry keeps only the CDR3 DNA: 45 bases, framed from base 1. Per the germline V gene, MNHNS is the CDR1 and SASEGT is the CDR2. Germline trimming amounts to 6 bases on V and 3 bases on J, with 5 as the count of junction bases outside the gene matches.

For TCRbeta CDR3 sequencing, genomic DNA from the sorted cells was extracted using the QIAGEN DNeasy Blood and Tissue Kit. High-throughput TCRbeta CDR3 sequencing was carried out commercially through immunoSEQ, with PCR amplification with bias correction and internal controls included. The authors processed their data as follows. A unique productive TCRbeta sequence was defined by the CDR3 nucleotide sequence when primers matched, and otherwise by the CDR3 amino acid sequence together with the Vbeta and Jbeta genes. As a correction for sorting error, sequences shared between sorted populations at a frequency ratio of 2:1 or less were discarded, and the remaining shared sequences were assigned to the higher population. A sequence counted as donor-reactive if, in CFSE-low cells, the sequence had a frequency of at least 0.01% and was expanded at least 5-fold compared with unstimulated cells. Repertoire divergence was quantified by Jensen-Shannon divergence using the top 100 TCRbeta sequences ranked by frequency. For samples with multiple sequencing runs, sorting error was corrected in each run separately before the runs were combined. Entries here come from immuneACCESS through TCRdb and include only in-frame sequences with V and J called. Some clones fail to appear in such tables; in the studies checked, an unresolved V gene covers under half of the shortfall, and the cause of the remainder is unknown. V, J and clone size were drawn from that table, and D and trimming were deduced from the DNA. This sample is represented by more than 70,000 clones; roughly 90% of them were singletons. Around 1.4% of the sample belongs to the ten largest clones.

Here the sequenced sample was CD4+ T cells from blood (PBMCs), taken 24 months after the transplant. The TCR originated in a human patient who received a combined kidney and bone marrow transplant. After a transplant, some T cells may be the graft donor's own cells. The rearranged segments are TRBV6-1 and TRBJ2-1; the central 10 bases match TRBD1. The DNA sequence is TGTGCCAGCAGAGGGACAGGGGCCCACTACAATGAGCAGTTCTTC. Its protein product is CASRGTGAHYNEQFF.